This TCR beta chain was recorded in a study of cytomegalovirus exposure and HLA in healthy donors. Study observations and caveats: Generally TCR sequences proved uncommon, though certain public TCRs appeared in numerous donors.

A remark on this clone: Antigen: not known.

In the PCR, 60 Vbeta and 13 Jbeta primers were used. Under the authors' procedure: Roughly 12 million of 65 million to 95 million unique TCR beta chains were shared, per a later count. Clones were sequenced by immunoSEQ multiplex PCR, and TCRdb holds only the in-frame ones, with some missing. For V, J and clone size, that table is used; D and trimming come from the DNA. The table lists fewer than 150,000 clones, with less than 3% in the top ten. The CDR3 is 14 residues long. Germline loops: CDR1 MNHEY, CDR2 SVGAGI. V lost 10 bases and J 6 bases, leaving 21 bases between the germline ends. This TCR derives from a man aged 35 to 55 in good health and CMV-seronegative. Sequencing used PBMCs. The chain links TRBV6-5 to TRBJ1-1; D may be TRBD1 (5 bases). The CDR3 DNA follows: TGTGCCACCACAAGGATAAGGGGTATAGCTGAAGCTTTCTTT. Protein sequence: CATTRIRGIAEAFF.